The T cell receptor beta chain described here comes from a study of early stage breast cancer tumors. Whole-study findings and limits: Most shared enriched TCRB sequences were commonly generated ones.

As for this clone: Its matching antigen is unknown.

The assay was immunoSEQ multiplex PCR, and TCRdb's table has in-frame clones only and misses some. The sample shows some 15,000 clones, roughly three quarters of them seen only once. V was cut by 4 bases and J by 6 bases, with 13 bases left in between. Looked up from germline, CDR1 is SGHAT and CDR2 is FQNNGV. This CDR3 contains 14 residues. This rearrangement joins TRBV11-2 to TRBJ2-1; D remains ambiguous. The sequence came from a person aged 45 to 59 with breast cancer. The sequencing input was normal breast tissue next to the tumor. The CDR3 is CASSSQVGINEQFF. CDR3 in DNA: TGTGCCAGCAGCTCCCAGGTAGGGATCAATGAGCAGTTCTTC.